The T cell receptor (beta chain) under discussion was sequenced for a study of shared clonotypes between healthy human individuals. J gave up 2 bases and V 2 bases, and 3 bases lay outside the gene matches. The length of the CDR3 is 14 residues. The V gene's germline CDR1 is SGHRS and CDR2 YFSETQ. TCRdb's table, derived via immunoSEQ multiplex PCR, lists solely in-frame clones and lacks some. The repertoire includes 760,000 or so clones, around 96% of them detected once, and less than 0.25% sits in the top ten. As to this clone: The antigen remains undetermined. In the same sample, other DNA sequences code for this CDR3.

CD45RO-negative, CCR7-positively selected cells formed the naive CD8 fraction, excluding terminally differentiated effector memory CD45RA+ cells. Study conclusions and caveats: Clonotypes shared by all four sorted-subset donors had higher generation probabilities than non-shared clonotypes. Researchers found naive subsets generally carried larger estimated richness than memory subsets.

The J gene is TRBJ1-2, the V gene TRBV5-1, with 7 positions matching TRBD1. The specimen sequenced was naive CD8+ T cells sorted from blood. The receptor was isolated from a man aged 25-45 years in good health. The CDR3 DNA follows: TGCGCCAGCAGCTTAAGGGACAGAAACTATGGCTACACCTTC. Residues: CASSLRDRNYGYTF.